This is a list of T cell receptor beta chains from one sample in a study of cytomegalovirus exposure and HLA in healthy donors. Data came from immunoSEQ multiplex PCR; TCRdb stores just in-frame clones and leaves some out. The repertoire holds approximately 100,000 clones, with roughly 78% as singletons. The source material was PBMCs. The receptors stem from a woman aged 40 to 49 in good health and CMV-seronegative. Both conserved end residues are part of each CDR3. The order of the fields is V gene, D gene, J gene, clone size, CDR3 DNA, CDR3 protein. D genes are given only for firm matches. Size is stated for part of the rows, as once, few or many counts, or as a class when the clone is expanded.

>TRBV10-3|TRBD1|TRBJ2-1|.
TGTGCCATCAGGGACCCGGGACAGGGAGATTCGGAGCAGTTCTTC
CAIRDPGQGDSEQFF
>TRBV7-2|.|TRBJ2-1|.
TGTGCCAGCAGATCTACCCCTCTGACTGATCGGGAGCAGTTCTTC
CASRSTPLTDREQFF
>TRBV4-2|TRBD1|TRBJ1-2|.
TGTGCCAGCAGCCAAGACGACAGGGGGGTTCCGGGCTACACCTTC
CASSQDDRGVPGYTF
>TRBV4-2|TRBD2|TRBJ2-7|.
TGTGCCAGCAGCCAAGGACTAGCGGGAACTCACGAGCAGTACTTC
CASSQGLAGTHEQYF
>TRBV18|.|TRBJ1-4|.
TGTGCCAGCTCACCGTCGGGGGGTGGCGATGAAAAACTGTTTTTT
CASSPSGGGDEKLFF
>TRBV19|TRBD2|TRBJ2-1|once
TGTGCCAGTAGTCCCTCGGGACTAGCGGGAGTCGAGCAGTTCTTC
CASSPSGLAGVEQFF
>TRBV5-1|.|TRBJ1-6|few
TGCGCCAGCAGCAGTCGGTCACCCCTCCACTTT
CASSSRSPLHF
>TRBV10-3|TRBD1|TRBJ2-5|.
TGTGCCATCAGTGAGTCTCGGGACAGTGAAGAGACCCAGTACTTC
CAISESRDSEETQYF
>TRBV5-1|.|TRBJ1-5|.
TGCGCCAGCAGCTTGGACGGCGGTAGCGAGGCCCAGCATTTT
CASSLDGGSEAQHF
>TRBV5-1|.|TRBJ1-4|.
TGCGCCAGCAGCCCGGAGGGCGTTAATAATGAAAAACTGTTTTTT
CASSPEGVNNEKLFF